This note documents a single TCR beta chain sequence. This sample includes further DNA sequences coding for the same CDR3. This specimen comes from a study of shared clonotypes between healthy human individuals. V gave up 1 base and J gave up 3 bases; unmatched junction bases: 2. In germline, CDR1 is SGHNT, CDR2 YYREEE (reference sequence). The CDR3 totals 15 residues. Assay used: immunoSEQ multiplex PCR; TCRdb lists only in-frame clones, some missing. The profile shows more than 400,000 clones, more than 75% of them singletons. This clonotype was obtained from a woman aged 40 to 50 in good health. Some clones in this sample may be carry-over from other donors' samples. The specimen sequenced was PBMCs. The J gene is TRBJ2-3, the V gene TRBV5-4; 10 bases agree with TRBD2. The CDR3: CASSLQRGGTDTQYF. CDR3 bases: TGTGCCAGCAGCTTGCAGCGGGGGGGGACAGATACGCAGTATTTT.